This note documents a single TCR beta chain sequence. Produced via immunoSEQ multiplex PCR; TCRdb's table is partial and in-frame only. The sample has 25,000 to 30,000 clones; approximately 84% are singletons. The CDR3 spans 13 residues. With 4 bases clipped from V and 4 bases from J, the junction kept 2 bases outside the gene matches. CDR1 and CDR2 (germline): SGHNT, YYREEE (reference sequence). The sample belongs to a study of chemoradiotherapy in HPV16-positive cancers. The receptor was isolated from a human donor with HPV-associated anogenital cancer. Sequences were derived from blood, sampled from a patient who underwent chemoradiotherapy. The V gene is TRBV5-4, the J gene TRBJ1-2; 9 bases agree with TRBD1. The CDR3 DNA follows: TGTGCCAGCAGCCCGGGACAGGGCTATGGCTACACCTTC. Its translation is CASSPGQGYGYTF.